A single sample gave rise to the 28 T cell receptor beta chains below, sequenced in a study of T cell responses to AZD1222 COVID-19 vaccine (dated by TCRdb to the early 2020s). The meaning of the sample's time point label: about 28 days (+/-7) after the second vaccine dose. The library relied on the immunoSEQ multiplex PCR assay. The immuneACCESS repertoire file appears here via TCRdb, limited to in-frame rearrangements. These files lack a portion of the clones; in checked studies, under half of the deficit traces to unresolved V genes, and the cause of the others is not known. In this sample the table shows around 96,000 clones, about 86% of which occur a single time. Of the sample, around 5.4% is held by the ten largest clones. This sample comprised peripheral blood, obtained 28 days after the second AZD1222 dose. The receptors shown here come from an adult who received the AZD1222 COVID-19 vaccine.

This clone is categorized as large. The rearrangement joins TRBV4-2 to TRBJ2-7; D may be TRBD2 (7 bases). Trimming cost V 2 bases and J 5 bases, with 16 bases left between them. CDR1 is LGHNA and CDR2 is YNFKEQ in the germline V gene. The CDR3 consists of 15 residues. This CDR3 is CASSQLGWRGHEQYF. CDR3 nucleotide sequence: TGTGCCAGCAGCCAATTAGGTTGGCGGGGGCACGAGCAGTACTTC.

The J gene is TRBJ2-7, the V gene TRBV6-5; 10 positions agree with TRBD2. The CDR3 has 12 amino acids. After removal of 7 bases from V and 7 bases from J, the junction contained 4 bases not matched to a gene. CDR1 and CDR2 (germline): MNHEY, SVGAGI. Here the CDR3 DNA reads TGTGCCAGCACTAGCGGGAGACGGGAGCAGTACTTC. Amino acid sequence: CASTSGRREQYF.

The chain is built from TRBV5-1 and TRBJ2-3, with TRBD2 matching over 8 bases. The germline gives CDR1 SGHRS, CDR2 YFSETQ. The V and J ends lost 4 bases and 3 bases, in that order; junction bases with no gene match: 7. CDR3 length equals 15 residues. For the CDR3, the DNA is TGCGCCAGCAGCGCCGGACTAGCCTTTACAGATACGCAGTATTTT. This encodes CASSAGLAFTDTQYF.

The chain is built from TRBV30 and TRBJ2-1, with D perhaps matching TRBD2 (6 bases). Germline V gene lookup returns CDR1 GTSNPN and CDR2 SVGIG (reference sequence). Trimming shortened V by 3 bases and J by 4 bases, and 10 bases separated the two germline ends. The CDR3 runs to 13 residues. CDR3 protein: CAWRPSVYNEQFF. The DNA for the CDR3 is TGTGCCTGGAGACCTAGCGTATACAATGAGCAGTTCTTC.

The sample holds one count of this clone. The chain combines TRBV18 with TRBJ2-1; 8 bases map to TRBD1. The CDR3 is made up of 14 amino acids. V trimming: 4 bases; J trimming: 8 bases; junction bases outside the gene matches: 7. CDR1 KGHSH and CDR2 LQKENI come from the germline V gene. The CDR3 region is CASSLADRGYEQFF. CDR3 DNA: TGTGCCAGCTCACTGGCAGACAGGGGCTATGAGCAGTTCTTC.

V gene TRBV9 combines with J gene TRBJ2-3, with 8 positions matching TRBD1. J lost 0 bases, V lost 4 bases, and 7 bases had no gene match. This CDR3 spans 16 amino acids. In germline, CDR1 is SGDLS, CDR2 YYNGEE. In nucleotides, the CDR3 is TGTGCCAGCAGCCCAGGACAGGGAGGTAGCACAGATACGCAGTATTTT. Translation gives CASSPGQGGSTDTQYF.

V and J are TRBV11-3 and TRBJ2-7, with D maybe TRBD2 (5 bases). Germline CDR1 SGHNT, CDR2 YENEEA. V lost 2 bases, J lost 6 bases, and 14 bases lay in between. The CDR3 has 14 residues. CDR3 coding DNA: TGTGCCAGCAGCTTAAGCGGCGGCACCCCCGAGCAGTACTTC. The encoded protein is CASSLSGGTPEQYF. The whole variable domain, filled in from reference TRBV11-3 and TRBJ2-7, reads EAGVVQSPRYKIIEKKQPVAFWCNPISGHNTLYWYLQNLGQGPELLIRYENEEAVDDSQLPKDRFSAERLKGVDSTLKIQPAELGDSAVYLCASSLSGGTPEQYFGPGTRLTVT.

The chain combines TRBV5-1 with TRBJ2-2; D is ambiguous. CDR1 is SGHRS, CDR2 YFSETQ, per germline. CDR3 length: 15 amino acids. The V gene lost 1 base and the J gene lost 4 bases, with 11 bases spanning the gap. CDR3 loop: CASSLMVGRTGELFF. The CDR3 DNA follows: TGCGCCAGCAGCTTGATGGTAGGCCGCACCGGGGAGCTGTTTTTT.

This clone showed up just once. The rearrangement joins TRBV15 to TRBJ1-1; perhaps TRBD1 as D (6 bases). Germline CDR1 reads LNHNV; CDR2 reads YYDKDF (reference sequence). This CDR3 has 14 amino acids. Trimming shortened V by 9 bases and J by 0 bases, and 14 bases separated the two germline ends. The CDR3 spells CATTRTAMNTEAFF. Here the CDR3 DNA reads TGTGCCACGACCCGGACAGCCATGAACACTGAAGCTTTCTTT.

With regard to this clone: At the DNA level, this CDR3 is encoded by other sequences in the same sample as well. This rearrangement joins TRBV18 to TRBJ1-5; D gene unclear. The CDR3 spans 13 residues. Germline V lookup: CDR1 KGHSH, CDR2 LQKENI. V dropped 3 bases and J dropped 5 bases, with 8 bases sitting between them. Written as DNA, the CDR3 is TGTGCCAGCTCACCTGGTAGGGATCAGCCCCAGCATTTT. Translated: CASSPGRDQPQHF.

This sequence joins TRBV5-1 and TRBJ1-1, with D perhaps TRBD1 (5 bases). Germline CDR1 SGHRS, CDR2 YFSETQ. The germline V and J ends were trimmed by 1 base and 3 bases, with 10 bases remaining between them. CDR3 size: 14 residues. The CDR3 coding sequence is TGCGCCAGCAGCTTGCTGGGGCAGGACACTGAAGCTTTCTTT. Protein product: CASSLLGQDTEAFF.

This CDR3 is CASRGGRRTEAFF. CDR3 nucleotide sequence: TGTGCCAGCCGGGGGGGCCGAAGGACTGAAGCTTTCTTT. The genes are TRBV30 and TRBJ1-1, with D tentatively TRBD1 (6 bases). V was cut by 8 bases and J by 5 bases, with 18 bases left in between. The CDR3 is made up of 13 amino acids. Germline-derived CDR1 and CDR2 are GTSNPN and SVGIG (reference sequence).

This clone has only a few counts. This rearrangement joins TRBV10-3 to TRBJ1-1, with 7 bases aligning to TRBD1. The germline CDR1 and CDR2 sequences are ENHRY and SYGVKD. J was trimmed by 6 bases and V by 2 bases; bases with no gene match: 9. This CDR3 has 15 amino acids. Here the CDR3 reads CAISEQGQQEAEAFF. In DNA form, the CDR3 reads TGTGCCATCAGTGAGCAGGGACAGCAAGAGGCTGAAGCTTTCTTT.

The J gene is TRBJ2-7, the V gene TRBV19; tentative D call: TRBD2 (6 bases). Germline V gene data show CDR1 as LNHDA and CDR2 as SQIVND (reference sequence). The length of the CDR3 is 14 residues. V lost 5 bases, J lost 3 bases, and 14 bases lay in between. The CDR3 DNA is TGTGCCAGTAGTGCGACGGGAGTAGGCTACGAGCAGTACTTC. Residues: CASSATGVGYEQYF.

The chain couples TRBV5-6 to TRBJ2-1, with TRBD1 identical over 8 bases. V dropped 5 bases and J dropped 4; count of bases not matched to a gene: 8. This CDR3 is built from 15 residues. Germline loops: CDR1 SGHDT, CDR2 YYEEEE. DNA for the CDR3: TGTGCCAGCAGTCGCCGGGACAGGCTTTACAATGAGCAGTTCTTC. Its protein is CASSRRDRLYNEQFF.

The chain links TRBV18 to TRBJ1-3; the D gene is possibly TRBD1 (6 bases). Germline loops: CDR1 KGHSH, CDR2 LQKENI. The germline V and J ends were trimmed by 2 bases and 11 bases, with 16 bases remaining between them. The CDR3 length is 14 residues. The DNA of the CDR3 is TGTGCCAGCTCACCATTAGGGGGTCAGCACGCCATATATTTT. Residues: CASSPLGGQHAIYF.

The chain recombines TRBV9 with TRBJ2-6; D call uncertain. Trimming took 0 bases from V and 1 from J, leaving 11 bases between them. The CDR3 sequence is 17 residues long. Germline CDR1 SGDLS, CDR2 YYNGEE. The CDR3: CASSVAGLRSGANVLTF. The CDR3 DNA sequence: TGTGCCAGCAGCGTAGCTGGGCTAAGATCTGGGGCCAACGTCCTGACTTTC.

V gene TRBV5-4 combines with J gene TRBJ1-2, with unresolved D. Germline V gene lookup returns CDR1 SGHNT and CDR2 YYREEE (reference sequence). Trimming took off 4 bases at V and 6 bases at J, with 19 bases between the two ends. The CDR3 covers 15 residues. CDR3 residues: CASSPFRTSGDGYTF. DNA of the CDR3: TGTGCCAGCAGCCCCTTTAGGACCTCGGGCGATGGCTACACCTTC.

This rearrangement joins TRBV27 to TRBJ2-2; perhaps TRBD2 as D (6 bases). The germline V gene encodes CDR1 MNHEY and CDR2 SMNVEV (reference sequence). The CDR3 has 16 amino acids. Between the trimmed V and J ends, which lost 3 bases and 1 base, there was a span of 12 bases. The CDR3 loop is CASSLWGDLNTGELFF. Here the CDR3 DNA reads TGTGCCAGCAGTTTGTGGGGGGACCTGAACACCGGGGAGCTGTTTTTT.

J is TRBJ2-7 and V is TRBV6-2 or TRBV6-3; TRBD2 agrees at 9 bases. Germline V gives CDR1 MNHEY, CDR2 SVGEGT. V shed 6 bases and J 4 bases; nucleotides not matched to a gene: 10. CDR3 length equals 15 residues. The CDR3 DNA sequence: TGTGCCAGCAGCGACAGTCAAGCGGGAGGTTACGAGCAGTACTTC. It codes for CASSDSQAGGYEQYF.

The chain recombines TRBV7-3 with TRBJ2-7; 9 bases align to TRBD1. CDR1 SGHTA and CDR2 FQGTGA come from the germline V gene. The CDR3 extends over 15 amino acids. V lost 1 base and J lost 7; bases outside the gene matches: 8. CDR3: CASSLNGQGLGEQYF. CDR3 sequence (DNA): TGTGCCAGCAGCTTAAACGGACAGGGGTTGGGGGAGCAGTACTTC.

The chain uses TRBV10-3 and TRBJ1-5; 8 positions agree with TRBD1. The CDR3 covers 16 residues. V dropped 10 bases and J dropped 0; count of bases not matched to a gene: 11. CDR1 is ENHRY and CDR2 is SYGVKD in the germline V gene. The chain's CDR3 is CATRQGAFSSNQPQHF. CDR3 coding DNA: TGTGCCACGAGGCAGGGGGCTTTTTCTAGCAATCAGCCCCAGCATTTT.

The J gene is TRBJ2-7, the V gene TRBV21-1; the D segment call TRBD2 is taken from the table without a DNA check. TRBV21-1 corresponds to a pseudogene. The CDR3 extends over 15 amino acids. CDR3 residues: CASSKSIGGSVEQYF. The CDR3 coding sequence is TGTGCCAGCAGCAAATCAATCGGCGGGAGTGTGGAGCAGTACTTC.

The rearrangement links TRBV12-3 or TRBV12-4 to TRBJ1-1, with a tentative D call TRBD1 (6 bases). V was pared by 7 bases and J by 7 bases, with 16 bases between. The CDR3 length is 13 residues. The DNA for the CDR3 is TGTGCCAGCACCGGGGGGGGCTACGGTGAAGCTTTCTTT. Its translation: CASTGGGYGEAFF.

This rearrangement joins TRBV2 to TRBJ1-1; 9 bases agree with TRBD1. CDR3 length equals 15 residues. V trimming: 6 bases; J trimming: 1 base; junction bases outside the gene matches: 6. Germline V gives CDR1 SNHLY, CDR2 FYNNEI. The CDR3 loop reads CASSRPTGGNTEAFF. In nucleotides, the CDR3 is TGTGCCAGCAGCCGACCGACAGGGGGGAACACTGAAGCTTTCTTT.

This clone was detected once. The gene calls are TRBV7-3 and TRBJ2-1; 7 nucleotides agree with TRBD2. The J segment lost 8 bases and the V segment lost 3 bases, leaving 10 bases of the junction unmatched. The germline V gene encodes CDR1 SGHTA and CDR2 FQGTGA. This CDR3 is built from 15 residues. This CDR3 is CASSFASGPVDEQFF. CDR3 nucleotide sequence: TGTGCCAGCAGCTTCGCTAGCGGCCCCGTGGATGAGCAGTTCTTC.

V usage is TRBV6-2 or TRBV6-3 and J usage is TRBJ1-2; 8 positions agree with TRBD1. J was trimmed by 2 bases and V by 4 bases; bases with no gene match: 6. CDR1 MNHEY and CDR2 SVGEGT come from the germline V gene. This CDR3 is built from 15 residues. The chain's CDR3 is CASSSPGQGNYGYTF. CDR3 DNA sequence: TGTGCCAGCAGTTCCCCCGGACAGGGCAACTATGGCTACACCTTC.

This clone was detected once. The CDR3 protein is CASRPRGETQYF. CDR3 in DNA: TGTGCCAGCAGGCCGAGGGGCGAGACCCAGTACTTC. V gene TRBV25-1 combines with J gene TRBJ2-5; D is possibly TRBD1 or TRBD2 (5 bases each). The germline V gene has CDR1 MGHDK and CDR2 SYGVNS. The V and J ends lost 6 bases and 5 bases respectively, with 10 bases between them. The CDR3 length is 12 residues.